This T cell receptor beta chain originates from a study of molecular identifiers for immune sequencing clone quantification. This clonotype was picked up many times. Its antigen is as yet unknown. The bulk TCR libraries were made with methods described before and with listed TCR primers. In TCRdb, the PCR reads were re-called with MiXCR into one record per CDR3 protein. The sample has around 460,000 distinct CDR3 sequences; roughly a fifth are singletons. Study conclusions and caveats: Beyond 20 RNA copies, clones held over 99% of effector molecules, compared with under 1% in naive cells.

The V and J ends lost 5 bases and 2 bases, in that order; junction bases with no gene match: 9. Looked up from germline, CDR1 is SEHNR and CDR2 is FQNEAQ (reference sequence). The CDR3 length is 15 residues. J is TRBJ2-7 and V is TRBV7-9; 7 positions match TRBD2. What was sequenced was naive CD8+ T cells from blood, with Jurkat cell RNA spiked in. Subset described: FACS-sorted CD8+CD4-CCR7+CD45RA+ naive T cells. The receptor was derived from a human donor in good health. Some libraries in this study had Jurkat cell RNA spiked in. The CDR3 is CASSPFTSAPYEQYF. The DNA for the CDR3 is TGTGCCAGCAGCCCGTTCACTAGCGCACCCTACGAGCAGTACTTC.